A selection of T cell receptor beta chains follows, all from one sample in a study of cytomegalovirus exposure and HLA in healthy donors. Clones were sequenced by immunoSEQ multiplex PCR, and TCRdb holds only the in-frame ones, with some missing. The sample has approximately 120,000 clones; more than 60% are singletons. Sequencing was performed on PBMCs. The receptor source for this set is a man aged 30 to 39 in good health and CMV-seronegative. The CDR3 runs from the conserved cysteine through the conserved F or W. D genes are given only for firm matches.

TRBD2,TRBJ2-1,TRBV7-8,CASSLAGLAGDREQFF
.,TRBJ1-4,TRBV4-1,CASSQDTGKNEKLFF
.,TRBJ2-3,TRBV23-1,CASSPPSAREDTDTQYF
TRBD1,TRBJ1-3,TRBV2,CASSHRRDRDLGAGNTIYF
TRBD1,TRBJ2-1,TRBV29-1,CSVTGTGIFNEQFF
.,TRBJ2-2,TRBV7-2,CASSRQGSRTGELFF
.,TRBJ2-5,TRBV7-3,CASSLSGGLQETQYF
TRBD2,TRBJ2-5,TRBV14,CASSQKLAGGETQYF
TRBD1,TRBJ2-7,TRBV18,CASSPGTGVVEQYF
TRBD1,TRBJ1-2,TRBV4-3,CASSQDRDRGRGYTF
TRBD1,TRBJ1-4,TRBV11-2,CASSLDRGRVNEKLFF
.,TRBJ1-1,TRBV25-1,CASSETTVSHTEAFF
TRBD1,TRBJ2-7,TRBV5-1,CASSSQTGGPYEQYF
.,TRBJ2-5,TRBV30,CAWSAGGHYQETQYF
TRBD1,TRBJ2-5,TRBV6-5,CASSYVGQGAETQYF
TRBD2,TRBJ2-7,TRBV4-1,CASSQGLRELHEQYF
.,TRBJ1-2,TRBV7-9,CASSLVATVTYTF
TRBD2,TRBJ2-7,TRBV10-3,CAISESRLAGNEQYF
.,TRBJ1-1,TRBV7-9,CASSVYNTEAFF
TRBD2,TRBJ2-3,TRBV5-1,CASSLLTGGGTDTQYF
.,TRBJ2-6,TRBV29-1,CSVSGSGANVLTF
.,TRBJ2-7,TRBV4-3,CASSQVAGATYEQYF
.,TRBJ2-4,TRBV19,CASSMGALAKNIQYF
.,TRBJ1-1,TRBV19,CASSVVGGSGGTEAFF
TRBD1,TRBJ2-1,TRBV29-1,CSVDRGLGYNEQFF
.,TRBJ2-3,TRBV19,CASSLQRVGTDTQYF
TRBD1,TRBJ1-1,TRBV7-3,CASSLTLTGVQGEAFF
TRBD2,TRBJ2-3,TRBV5-1,CASSGGLAVSTDTQYF
.,TRBJ1-3,TRBV6-1,CASSNRGSGNTIYF
TRBD1,TRBJ2-6,TRBV18,CASSPFGTGRPGANVLTF
.,TRBJ2-7,TRBV7-6,CASSPPSWFLNNTNEQYF
TRBD1,TRBJ1-2,TRBV29-1,CSVETGGSYGYTF
.,TRBJ1-2,TRBV29-1,CSVVVGEDDYGYTF
TRBD1,TRBJ2-1,TRBV4-1,CASSYRDRANEQFF
TRBD2,TRBJ2-7,TRBV4-3,CASSQDSGGAYEQYF
.,TRBJ1-2,TRBV10-3,CAISEHNGYGYTF
TRBD1,TRBJ2-2,TRBV5-1,CASSPDRANTGELFF
TRBD1,TRBJ2-7,TRBV27,CASSPTGGNYEQYF
.,TRBJ2-1,TRBV4-2,CASSQERGAYNNEQFF
.,TRBJ2-7,TRBV9,CASSAPGLNYEQYF
.,TRBJ1-2,TRBV5-5,CASSPRQVYGYTF
TRBD1,TRBJ2-3,TRBV19,CASSKRTGFTDTQYF
TRBD1,TRBJ2-3,TRBV2,CASISRDRGTDTQYF
TRBD1,TRBJ1-1,TRBV19,CASRGQGNTEAFF
.,TRBJ1-2,TRBV15,CATSRGAGYGYTF
TRBD1,TRBJ2-5,TRBV6-6,CASSSDRAQETQYF
TRBD1,TRBJ1-6,TRBV28,CASSPRTGTGSPLHF
.,TRBJ2-4,TRBV28,CASSLYGQPSSNVIQYF
TRBD1,TRBJ1-4,TRBV7-2,CASSPDRGVGEKLFF
.,TRBJ1-5,TRBV6-5,CASSYLGSNQPQHF
TRBD1,TRBJ2-5,TRBV9,CASSTQQGRGETQYF
TRBD1,TRBJ1-5,TRBV7-9,CASSAAGTDNQPQHF
.,TRBJ2-7,TRBV27,CASSLSITQSYEQYF
.,TRBJ2-3,TRBV7-8,CASSFQGQTDTQYF
.,TRBJ2-5,TRBV7-2,CASSYGGLPPQETQYF
.,TRBJ1-2,TRBV10-3,CAISTFRDKGNYGYTF
.,TRBJ2-7,TRBV7-2,CASSSLGRPTYEQYF